A single sample is the source of the 18 T cell receptor beta chains below, sequenced in a study of cytomegalovirus exposure and HLA in healthy donors. PCR involved 60 Vbeta and 13 Jbeta primers. The repertoire was sequenced with immunoSEQ multiplex PCR; TCRdb's copy has only in-frame clones and lacks some. The repertoire has about 150,000 clones, 75% to 85% of them found once; the top ten carry under 8%. Specimen: PBMCs. The receptors stem from a man between 50 and 59 years old in good health and CMV-seropositive.

The V call is TRBV10-3, the J call TRBJ1-4; tentative D call: TRBD1 (5 bases). CDR1 and CDR2 (germline): ENHRY, SYGVKD. V lost 3 bases to trimming and J lost 8 bases, with 13 bases between them. The CDR3 covers 14 residues. The DNA for the CDR3 is TGTGCCATCAGTGACAGGGATGGTCGGGAAAAACTGTTTTTT. This sequence encodes CAISDRDGREKLFF.

This chain uses TRBV5-4 with TRBJ2-1, with 7 bases that match TRBD2. The V segment lost 3 bases and the J segment 8 bases; nucleotides outside the gene matches: 8. The germline V gene has CDR1 SGHNT and CDR2 YYREEE (reference sequence). The CDR3 has 14 amino acids. The CDR3 DNA sequence: TGTGCCAGCAGCTCCAGCGGGACCCATGATGAGCAGTTCTTC. Its translation: CASSSSGTHDEQFF.

This sequence joins TRBV19 and TRBJ2-2, with TRBD2 matching 11 bases. This CDR3 has 16 residues. V shed 3 bases, J shed 5 bases, and the junction held 5 bases outside the gene matches. Per germline, CDR1 LNHDA and CDR2 SQIVND (reference sequence). The CDR3 nucleotides read TGTGCCAGTAGTATCCTAGCGGGAGGCGGAACCGGGGAGCTGTTTTTT. It translates to CASSILAGGGTGELFF.

V and J are TRBV29-1 and TRBJ2-3, with 12 bases aligning to TRBD2. The germline CDR1 and CDR2 sequences are SQVTM and ANQGSEA. The J segment lost 0 bases and the V segment lost 3 bases, leaving 1 base of the junction unmatched. This CDR3 comprises 15 residues. The CDR3 protein is CSVEGTSGSTDTQYF. As DNA, the CDR3 is TGCAGCGTTGAGGGGACTAGCGGGAGCACAGATACGCAGTATTTT.

The rearrangement uses TRBV10-1 and TRBJ1-1; TRBD1 might be the D (5 bases). Trimming shortened V by 2 bases and J by 4 bases, and 8 bases separated the two germline ends. The CDR3 is made up of 13 amino acids. CDR1 is WNHNN and CDR2 is SYGVQD in the germline V gene (reference sequence). The DNA for the CDR3 is TGCGCCAGCAGTGAGGGTAGGGGCACTGAAGCTTTCTTT. Its protein product is CASSEGRGTEAFF.

The rearrangement uses TRBV2 and TRBJ2-2; 8 nucleotides align to TRBD1. The CDR3 is 15 residues long. V lost 10 bases, J lost 7 bases, and 14 bases stayed unmatched. The germline gives CDR1 SNHLY, CDR2 FYNNEI. CDR3 in amino acids: CATSGTGWAIGELFF. The CDR3 nucleotides are TGTGCCACTTCCGGGACAGGCTGGGCCATCGGGGAGCTGTTTTTT.

The rearrangement uses TRBV2 and TRBJ1-4; D call uncertain. Trimming left V 6 bases short and J 7 bases short, with 15 bases between. CDR1 is SNHLY and CDR2 is FYNNEI in the germline V gene. CDR3 length: 14 residues. This CDR3 reads CASRAIASGEKLFF. CDR3 in DNA: TGTGCCAGCAGAGCGATAGCCTCGGGTGAAAAACTGTTTTTT.

The J gene is TRBJ2-2, the V gene TRBV7-9; the D gene is possibly TRBD2 (5 bases). Trimming cost V 5 bases and J 5 bases, with 15 bases left between them. Per the germline V gene, CDR1 is SEHNR and CDR2 is FQNEAQ (reference sequence). The CDR3 totals 15 residues. The CDR3: CASSPPGFLTGELFF. The DNA of the CDR3 is TGTGCCAGCAGCCCTCCGGGGTTCCTAACCGGGGAGCTGTTTTTT. The full variable domain, in which reference TRBV7-9 and TRBJ2-2 provide the parts outside the CDR3, is DTGVSQNPRHKITKRGQNVTFRCDPISEHNRLYWYRQTLGQGPEFLTYFQNEAQLEKSRLLSDRFSAERPKGSFSTLEIQRTEQGDSAMYLCASSPPGFLTGELFFGEGSRLTVL.

This chain connects TRBV11-2 to TRBJ2-6; 8 nucleotides align to TRBD1. Germline-derived CDR1 and CDR2 are SGHAT and FQNNGV. This CDR3 spans 17 amino acids. The junction had 5 bases not matched to a gene; V was cut back by 4 bases and J by 0 bases. CDR3 sequence: CASSSGTGLSGANVLTF. CDR3 nucleotide sequence: TGTGCCAGCAGCTCCGGGACAGGTCTCTCTGGGGCCAACGTCCTGACTTTC.

The chain couples TRBV2 to TRBJ1-1, with 7 bases fitting TRBD1. Trimming removed 3 bases from V and 5 bases from J; junction bases left unmatched: 3. Germline V lookup: CDR1 SNHLY, CDR2 FYNNEI. The CDR3 totals 13 residues. The CDR3: CASSETGQTEAFF. The CDR3 DNA reads as TGTGCCAGCAGTGAGACAGGGCAAACTGAAGCTTTCTTT.

This clone has a single count. V gene TRBV6-1 combines with J gene TRBJ2-6, with D possibly TRBD1 on 6 matching bases. Germline V CDR1 and CDR2: MNHNS, SASEGT. This CDR3 region has 14 residues. V was shortened by 8 bases and J by 4 bases, with 12 bases between the two germline ends. The CDR3 loop reads CASYRDNGANVLTF. The DNA of the CDR3 is TGTGCCAGCTACAGGGATAACGGGGCCAACGTCCTGACTTTC.

The chain carries TRBV30 and TRBJ1-6; D uncertain. This CDR3 comprises 15 residues. Germline V gene lookup returns CDR1 GTSNPN and CDR2 SVGIG (reference sequence). The germline V and J ends were trimmed by 2 bases and 10 bases, with 18 bases remaining between them. Here the CDR3 DNA reads TGTGCCTGGAGTCTCGCCCTCGAAGTTGGCTCACCCCTCCACTTT. Translated: CAWSLALEVGSPLHF.

The rearrangement uses TRBV11-3 and TRBJ2-7; 12 bases match TRBD1. Germline CDR1 reads SGHNT; CDR2 reads YENEEA. This CDR3 spans 16 amino acids. The V segment lost 5 bases and the J segment 4 bases; nucleotides outside the gene matches: 9. The chain's CDR3 is CASSLGTGGKRYEQYF. CDR3 DNA: TGTGCCAGCAGCCTAGGGACAGGGGGCAAGAGGTACGAGCAGTACTTC.

V and J are TRBV7-2 and TRBJ2-1, with TRBD2 identical over 10 bases. The length of the CDR3 is 14 residues. Germline assignment: CDR1 SGHTA and CDR2 FQGNSA. Trimming removed 3 bases from V and 10 bases from J; junction bases left unmatched: 6. CDR3 sequence: CASSFPAGGREQFF. The CDR3 nucleotides are TGTGCCAGCAGCTTTCCAGCGGGAGGGCGCGAGCAGTTCTTC.

The chain is built from TRBV15 and TRBJ1-6; D is possibly TRBD1 (5 bases). This CDR3 spans 20 amino acids. V shed 0 bases and J shed 5 bases, with 23 bases lying between them. Germline CDR1 reads LNHNV; CDR2 reads YYDKDF (reference sequence). CDR3 in amino acids: CATSRDPKLGRLAHNSPLHF. CDR3 DNA: TGTGCCACCAGCAGAGATCCGAAGTTGGGGCGACTTGCCCATAATTCACCCCTCCACTTT.

The chain carries TRBV19 and TRBJ2-7, with 7 bases that match TRBD1. The CDR3 consists of 15 residues. V trimming: 7 bases; J trimming: 3 bases; junction bases outside the gene matches: 12. Germline lookup yields CDR1 LNHDA and CDR2 SQIVND (reference sequence). The CDR3 sequence: CASTSAPGTDYEQYF. DNA for the CDR3: TGTGCCAGTACTTCCGCCCCCGGGACAGACTACGAGCAGTACTTC.

This clone was recorded only once. The chain uses TRBV15 and TRBJ2-1, with TRBD1 matching over 7 bases. CDR1 LNHNV and CDR2 YYDKDF come from the germline V gene (reference sequence). J lost 9 bases, V lost 2 bases, and 10 bases had no gene match. This CDR3 is built from 15 residues. The CDR3 protein is CATSRYLGTAGEQFF. CDR3 bases: TGTGCCACCAGCAGATACTTAGGGACAGCTGGTGAGCAGTTCTTC.

The chain links TRBV6-1 to TRBJ2-7, with 10 bases lining up with TRBD2. The V segment lost 2 bases and the J segment 6 bases; nucleotides outside the gene matches: 16. Germline V gene lookup returns CDR1 MNHNS and CDR2 SASEGT. The CDR3 runs 18 residues. In DNA, the CDR3 is TGTGCCAGCAGTGAAATTGGACAAACTAGCGGGATCTCGCGCGAGCAGTACTTC. Translating it yields CASSEIGQTSGISREQYF.